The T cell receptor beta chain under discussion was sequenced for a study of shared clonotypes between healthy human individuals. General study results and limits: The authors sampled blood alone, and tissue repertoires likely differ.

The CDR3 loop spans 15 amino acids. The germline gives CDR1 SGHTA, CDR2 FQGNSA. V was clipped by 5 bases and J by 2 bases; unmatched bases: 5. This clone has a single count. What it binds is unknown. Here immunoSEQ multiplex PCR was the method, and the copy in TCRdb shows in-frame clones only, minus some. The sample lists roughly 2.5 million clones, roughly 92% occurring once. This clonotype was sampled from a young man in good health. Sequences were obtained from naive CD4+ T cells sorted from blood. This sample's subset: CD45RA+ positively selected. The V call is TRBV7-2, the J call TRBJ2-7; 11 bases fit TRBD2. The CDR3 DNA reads TGTGCCAGCAGCCCAACTAGCGGGGGCCCCTACGAGCAGTACTTC. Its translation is CASSPTSGGPYEQYF.